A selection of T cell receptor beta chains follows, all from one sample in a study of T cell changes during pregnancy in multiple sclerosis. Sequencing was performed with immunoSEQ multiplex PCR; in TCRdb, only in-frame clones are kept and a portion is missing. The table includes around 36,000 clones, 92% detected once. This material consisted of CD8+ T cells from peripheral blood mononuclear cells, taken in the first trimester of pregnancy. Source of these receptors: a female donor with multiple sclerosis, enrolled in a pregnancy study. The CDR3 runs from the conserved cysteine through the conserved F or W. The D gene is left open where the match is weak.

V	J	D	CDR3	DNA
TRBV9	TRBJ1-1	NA	CASSVEVQNTEAFF	TGTGCCAGCAGCGTAGAAGTACAGAACACTGAAGCTTTCTTT
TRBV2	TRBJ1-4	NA	CATHSTNEKLFF	TGTGCCACCCATTCAACTAATGAAAAACTGTTTTTT
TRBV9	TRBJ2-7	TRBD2	CASSVGAGGLDEQYF	TGTGCCAGCAGCGTAGGGGCGGGGGGGCTAGACGAGCAGTACTTC
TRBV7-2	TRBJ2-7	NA	CASSFPLTGSYEQYF	TGTGCCAGCAGCTTTCCCCTGACAGGAAGCTACGAGCAGTACTTC
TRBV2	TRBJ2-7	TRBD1	CASSGERTGWAYEQYF	TGTGCCAGCAGTGGAGAACGGACAGGATGGGCCTACGAGCAGTACTTC
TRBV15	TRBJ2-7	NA	CATSITRGPYEQYF	TGTGCCACCAGCATAACCAGGGGTCCTTACGAGCAGTACTTC
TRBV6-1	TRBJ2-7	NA	CASSKTAGSSYEQYF	TGTGCCAGCAGTAAAACCGCCGGGAGCTCCTACGAGCAGTACTTC
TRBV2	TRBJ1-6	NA	CASRFNYNSPLHF	TGTGCAAGCAGGTTCAACTATAATTCACCCCTCCACTTT
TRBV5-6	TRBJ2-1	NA	CASSLDAKYNEQFF	TGTGCCAGCAGCTTGGATGCGAAGTACAATGAGCAGTTCTTC
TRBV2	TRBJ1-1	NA	CASSDVGAKRKAFF	TGTGCCAGCAGTGATGTGGGGGCTAAGCGGAAAGCTTTCTTT
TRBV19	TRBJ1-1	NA	CASSFWTANTEAFF	TGTGCCAGTAGTTTTTGGACAGCGAACACTGAAGCTTTCTTT
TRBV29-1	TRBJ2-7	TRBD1	CSVEGQGGYEQYF	TGCAGCGTCGAGGGACAGGGAGGGTACGAGCAGTACTTC
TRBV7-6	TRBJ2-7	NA	CASSLAGGAGINEQYF	TGTGCCAGCAGCTTAGCGGGAGGTGCGGGGATAAACGAGCAGTACTTC
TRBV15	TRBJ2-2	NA	CATSRGQGTGELFF	TGTGCCACCAGCAGGGGGCAGGGGACCGGGGAGCTGTTTTTT
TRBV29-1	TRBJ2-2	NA	CSVENDRNTGELFF	TGCAGCGTTGAAAACGACAGGAACACCGGGGAGCTGTTTTTT
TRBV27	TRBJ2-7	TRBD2	CASSFTGGGYEQYF	TGTGCCAGCAGTTTTACGGGGGGAGGATACGAGCAGTACTTC